This TCR beta chain was profiled in a study of blood T cell repertoires in COVID-19. Enrollees, about 18 to 89 years old, lived in 24 US areas. Clinical histories supplied by participants themselves formed the basis of cohort assignment. Sequenced by immunoSEQ multiplex PCR; TCRdb stores in-frame clones only, minus some. The table includes roughly 360,000 clones, roughly 90% detected once. Germline V CDR1 and CDR2: SEHNR, FQNEAQ (reference sequence). Trimming took 5 bases from V and 7 from J, leaving 15 bases between them. The CDR3 loop spans 14 amino acids. The source of this sequence is a woman aged 30 to 39 with acute COVID-19. Sequenced: PBMCs or T cells enriched from blood (not recorded which). V and J are TRBV7-9 and TRBJ1-5; perhaps TRBD1 as D (5 bases). Here the CDR3 DNA reads TGTGCCAGCAGCCCAGTTTGGGGGGACCAGCCCCAGCATTTT. It encodes CASSPVWGDQPQHF.